Shown below are 6 T cell receptor beta chains from a single sample sequenced in a study of cytomegalovirus exposure and HLA in healthy donors. This PCR relied on a set of 60 Vbeta primers and 13 Jbeta primers. This table comes from immunoSEQ multiplex PCR, and its TCRdb copy is limited to in-frame clones, with some not included. Of just under 95,000 clones listed, 81% are singletons. Sample: PBMCs. These receptors came from a human donor in good health.

The rearrangement uses TRBV29-1 and TRBJ1-2; D unresolved. This CDR3 has 13 residues. CDR1 and CDR2 (germline): SQVTM, ANQGSEA. Trimming removed 6 bases from V and 3 bases from J, with 14 bases in between. The CDR3 coding sequence is TGCAGCGTCTTCGCGGGAGGTGACTATGGCTACACCTTC. It encodes CSVFAGGDYGYTF.

This rearrangement joins TRBV9 to TRBJ1-3, with TRBD1 matching 7 bases. Germline CDR1 is SGDLS and CDR2 is YYNGEE. V lost 0 bases and J lost 0; bases outside the gene matches: 9. The CDR3 loop spans 18 amino acids. The CDR3 is CASSVATRGTDSGNTIYF. The CDR3 DNA sequence: TGTGCCAGCAGCGTAGCTACTCGGGGGACAGACTCTGGAAACACCATATATTTT.

J is TRBJ1-2 and V is TRBV7-2; 10 bases map to TRBD1. Germline CDR1 reads SGHTA; CDR2 reads FQGNSA. The CDR3 covers 14 residues. The trim removed 6 bases at V and 6 bases at J, leaving 7 bases unmatched. CDR3 protein: CASSGQGGKNGYTF. CDR3 DNA: TGTGCCAGCAGTGGACAGGGGGGAAAGAATGGCTACACCTTC.

V and J are TRBV19 and TRBJ1-5; 9 bases fit TRBD1. The CDR3 is 16 amino acids. Germline-derived CDR1 and CDR2 are LNHDA and SQIVND (reference sequence). J lost 5 bases, V lost 5 bases, and 10 bases had no gene match. CDR3 nucleotides: TGTGCCAGTAGTGTCAGGGACAGGGTAATTCATCAGCCCCAGCATTTT. This translates into CASSVRDRVIHQPQHF.

This clone showed up just a few times. The chain uses TRBV5-4 and TRBJ1-1; D is perhaps TRBD1 (5 bases). With 2 bases removed from V and 4 bases from J, the gap between germline ends came to 18 bases. CDR3 length: 16 residues. CDR1 is SGHNT and CDR2 is YYREEE in the germline V gene (reference sequence). The CDR3: CASSFRSGPGGTEAFF. The CDR3 coding sequence is TGTGCCAGCAGCTTTCGGAGTGGGCCGGGGGGCACTGAAGCTTTCTTT.

Written as DNA, the CDR3 is TGCGCCAGCAGCTTGGGTTACGAGCAGTACTTC. As protein: CASSLGYEQYF. The chain couples TRBV5-1 to TRBJ2-5; D is ambiguous. The J call is doubtful: the DNA matches TRBJ2-7 better. CDR3 length: 11 amino acids. Germline values: CDR1 SGHRS, CDR2 YFSETQ.